The 16 T cell receptor beta chains below all came from one sample that was sequenced in a study of CD8+ T cells in alopecia areata. Cutaneous lymph node cells were pooled, and they were sorted using CD4, CD8alpha, NKG2D, NKG2ACE and other markers. Following extraction, RNA underwent reverse transcription to cDNA, which served as the sequencing template. Repertoires were generated with immunoSEQ multiplex PCR, while TCRdb's copy carries only in-frame clones and drops some. The sample includes 200,000 to 300,000 clones, none of them occurring once. Source material: CD4+ T cells sorted from a lymph node. Receptors were obtained from a C3H/HeJ mouse with alopecia areata. Mouse MHC haplotype: H2-k.

Details on this clone: Each gene name is a mouse one. The DNA ends 4 residues before the CDR3 does, and the rest of the CDR3 is filled in from the germline J gene. This sample includes further DNA sequences coding for the same CDR3. The J gene is TRBJ2-3, the V gene TRBV31; 7 nucleotides match TRBD1. The CDR3 totals 14 residues. Unmatched junction bases numbered 3, after V lost 0 bases and J lost 3 bases. CDR1 is GKSSPN, CDR2 SITVG, per germline. CDR3 residues: CAWSLGRGAETLYF. The CDR3 DNA, read in part, is TGTGCCTGGAGTCTAGGCAGGGGGGCAGAA.

Regarding this clone: These gene names are mouse names. The read is 4 residues too short to cover the CDR3 end, so that end is filled in from the germline J gene. The same CDR3 also results from other DNA sequences found in this sample. This chain uses TRBV19 with TRBJ2-7; TRBD2 agrees at 9 bases. From germline, CDR1 is FNHDT and CDR2 SITEND (reference sequence). The CDR3 is made up of 14 amino acids. CDR3 bases read: TGTGCCAGCAGTATCCCTGGGGGGGAATAT. Translated, it gives CASSIPGGEY. The entire CDR3 sequence reads CASSIPGGEYEQYF.

Points on this clone: The gene symbols are mouse symbols. The CDR3 is cut off 4 residues early in the read; its end comes from the germline J gene. The chain links TRBV19 to TRBJ2-7; 7 nucleotides match TRBD1. The germline gives CDR1 FNHDT, CDR2 SITEND (reference sequence). The CDR3 consists of 15 residues. Germline trimming cut 5 bases from V and 3 bases from J; bases unmatched to any gene: 11. The chain's CDR3 is CASRRSGGQIYEQYF. CDR3 bases read: TGTGCCAGCAGACGCTCCGGGGGACAGATCTAT.

This clone came up a few times. The gene symbols are mouse symbols. The CDR3 end is not reached by the read, which stops 4 residues before it; the germline J gene fills it in. V is TRBV13-1 and J is TRBJ2-1; weak D call: TRBD2 (6 bases). The length of the CDR3 is 14 residues. From germline, CDR1 is NSHNY and CDR2 SYGAGN. V was clipped by 3 bases and J by 3 bases, with 10 bases between them. This CDR3 is CASSAPGLYAEQFF. Partial CDR3 DNA: TGTGCCAGCAGTGCTCCGGGACTCTATGCT.

Note on this clone: Gene names and germline refer to mouse. The read terminates 4 residues ahead of where the CDR3 ends, so the germline J gene completes it. V usage is TRBV13-3 and J usage is TRBJ2-1; 10 bases agree with TRBD1. Germline trimming cut 5 bases from V and 1 base from J; bases unmatched to any gene: 3. CDR1 is NNHDY, CDR2 SYVADS, per germline. This CDR3 has 15 amino acids. The sequenced CDR3 bases are TGTGCCAGCAGCCGACAGGGGGCAAACTATGCT. It specifies CASSRQGANYA. The complete CDR3 reads CASSRQGANYAEQFF.

This clone has more than one count but fewer than ten. Gene and germline names: mouse. The read halts 4 residues ahead of the CDR3 end, with the missing end drawn from the germline J gene. The chain recombines TRBV1 with TRBJ2-2; maybe TRBD1 (6 bases). Deletions cut 0 bases from V and 3 bases from J, with 14 bases between. Germline CDR1 and CDR2: NSQYPW and LRSPGD (reference sequence). The CDR3 consists of 17 residues. The part of the CDR3 DNA that was read is TGCACCTGCAGTGCAGATCTACAGGGAGGAGACACCGGG. It codes for CTCSADLQGGDTG. The whole CDR3 protein reads CTCSADLQGGDTGQLYF.

With respect to this clone: The gene names here belong to mouse. The covered CDR3 bases are TGCACCTGCAGTCCCGGGACAGGGAACACA. The encoded protein is CTCSPGTGNT. In full, the CDR3 reads CTCSPGTGNTEVFF. The rearrangement uses TRBV1 and TRBJ1-1, with 8 bases identical to TRBD1. Read data end 4 residues before the CDR3 end; the end is taken from the germline J gene. With 5 bases clipped from V and 1 base from J, the junction kept 3 bases outside the gene matches. This CDR3 comprises 14 residues. Per germline, CDR1 NSQYPW and CDR2 LRSPGD (reference sequence). Based on the CDR3 plus reference TRBV1 and TRBJ1-1, the full variable domain is VTLLEQNPRWRLVPRGQAVNLRCILKNSQYPWMSWYQQDLQKQLQWLFTLRSPGDKEVKSLPGADYLATRVTDTELRLQVANMSQGRTLYCTCSPGTGNTEVFFGKGTRLTVV.

Worth noting for this clone: Mouse germline and gene names are used. The read stops 4 residues short of the end of the CDR3; the missing end is completed from the germline J gene. V is TRBV5 and J is TRBJ2-1, with a tentative D call TRBD2 (7 bases). The germline V gene encodes CDR1 LGHNA and CDR2 YNLKQL (reference sequence). Trimming took 4 bases from V and 4 from J, leaving 14 bases between them. This CDR3 spans 15 amino acids. CDR3 protein: CASSPLRGGYAEQFF. The CDR3 bases that were read are TGTGCCAGCAGCCCCCTGAGGGGGGGGTATGCT.

This clone occurred a few times. Here the gene names and germline are mouse. Read data end 4 residues before the CDR3 end; the end is taken from the germline J gene. The gene calls are TRBV13-2 and TRBJ2-3; 7 nucleotides match TRBD1. V shed 3 bases and J 1 base; nucleotides not matched to a gene: 5. Germline-derived CDR1 and CDR2 are NNHNN and SYGAGS (reference sequence). There are 15 residues in the CDR3. CDR3 residues: CASGGTGWGAETLYF. CDR3 DNA (partial): TGTGCCAGCGGTGGGACAGGTTGGGGTGCAGAA.

This clone has more than one count but fewer than ten. Each gene name is a mouse one. Read coverage stops 4 residues before the CDR3 terminus; the germline J gene supplies the remainder. The same CDR3 can be traced to other DNA sequences in this sample. This chain connects TRBV13-1 to TRBJ2-2; no firm D call. The CDR3 loop spans 15 amino acids. Germline CDR1 reads NSHNY; CDR2 reads SYGAGN. The V end lost 0 bases, the J end lost 0 bases, and 6 bases lay between the germline ends. The CDR3 loop reads CASSDAGANTGQLYF. The covered CDR3 bases are TGTGCCAGCAGTGATGCAGGAGCAAACACCGGG.

Comments on this clone: The gene names here belong to mouse. Read data end 4 residues before the CDR3 end; the end is taken from the germline J gene. J is TRBJ2-7 and V is TRBV13-1; no clear D gene. This CDR3 spans 13 amino acids. V was cut by 0 bases and J by 3 bases, with 7 bases left in between. CDR1 is NSHNY, CDR2 SYGAGN, per germline. The covered CDR3 bases are TGTGCCAGCAGTGATGCACAGTTCTAT. It is translated as CASSDAQFY. The whole CDR3 protein reads CASSDAQFYEQYF.

Note on this clone: This may stem from a read error, because a much larger clone lies one nucleotide away. All gene names here are mouse names. The DNA ends 4 residues before the CDR3 does, and the rest of the CDR3 is filled in from the germline J gene. This chain uses TRBV5 with TRBJ2-5; no definite D call. V gave up 0 bases and J gave up 0 bases, with 4 bases separating them. Germline CDR1 and CDR2: LGHNA and YNLKQL (reference sequence). The CDR3 runs to 14 residues. The CDR3 DNA, read in part, is TGTGCCAGCAGCCAAGACATTAACCAAGAC. The encoded protein is CASSQDINQD. The full-length CDR3 reads as CASSQDINQDTQYF.

In this sample, this clone turned up a few times. Gene names and germline refer to mouse. The read ends 4 residues shy of where the CDR3 ends; the end is completed using the germline J gene. Other DNA sequences within the sample encode an identical CDR3. This chain links TRBV1 with TRBJ2-3; TRBD1 is a possible D gene (5 bases). V lost 3 bases and J lost 3, with 7 bases in between. This CDR3 is 13 amino acids long. CDR1 NSQYPW and CDR2 LRSPGD come from the germline V gene (reference sequence). The CDR3 protein is CTCSATVAETLYF. The covered CDR3 bases are TGCACCTGCAGTGCGACAGTGGCAGAA.

There are a few counts of this clone. Each gene name is a mouse one. The CDR3 goes on 4 residues after the read ends, and that part is filled in from the germline J gene. The chain joins TRBV5 to TRBJ2-5; 11 nucleotides agree with TRBD2. The germline V gene encodes CDR1 LGHNA and CDR2 YNLKQL (reference sequence). The CDR3 contains 15 residues. The DNA read from the CDR3 is TGTGCCAGCAGCCAAGAGACTGGGGGGGAAGAC. Translated, it gives CASSQETGGED. Given in full, the CDR3 is CASSQETGGEDTQYF.

For this clone: The gene names here belong to mouse. The CDR3 end lies 4 residues beyond the end of the read and is filled in from the germline J gene. The chain uses TRBV1 and TRBJ2-4; 9 nucleotides align to TRBD2. Losses at the gene ends were 0 bases for V and 2 bases for J; bases not matched to a gene: 3. Germline CDR1 is NSQYPW and CDR2 is LRSPGD (reference sequence). This CDR3 has 16 amino acids. CDR3 loop: CTCSADRLGVQNTLYF. CDR3 bases read: TGCACCTGCAGTGCAGATCGACTGGGGGTTCAAAAC. Full variable domain (outside the CDR3, taken from reference TRBV1 and TRBJ2-4): VTLLEQNPRWRLVPRGQAVNLRCILKNSQYPWMSWYQQDLQKQLQWLFTLRSPGDKEVKSLPGADYLATRVTDTELRLQVANMSQGRTLYCTCSADRLGVQNTLYFGAGTRLSVL.

This clone was observed a few times. Genes here carry mouse names. From the germline J gene comes the end of the CDR3, since the read stops 4 residues before it. The chain carries TRBV13-1 and TRBJ2-2; D may be TRBD2 (6 bases). CDR1 is NSHNY and CDR2 is SYGAGN in the germline V gene. The CDR3 runs to 13 residues. CDR3 amino acids: CASSDRGLGQLYF. The sequenced part of the CDR3 DNA is TGTGCCAGCAGTGATCGTGGACTGGGG.